The clone carrying this TCR beta chain was detected only a few times. This entry comes from a study of T-cell memory formation after mild COVID-19. TCRdb independently ran MiXCR on the 5' RACE reads; one entry per CDR3 protein. Of 340,000 or so distinct CDR3 sequences listed, approximately 12% are singletons. Deletions cut 2 bases from V and 4 bases from J, with 12 bases between. Germline V gene data show CDR1 as MNHEY and CDR2 as SVGEGT. The CDR3 is made up of 14 amino acids. The sequence was obtained from a man younger than 35 who had mild COVID-19 (a few samples of this study predate the infection). Cell type and time point are not known. Sequenced material: PBMCs or a T cell subset sorted from them (not recorded which). The chain employs TRBV6-2 or TRBV6-3 and TRBJ2-7; D gene ambiguous. This CDR3 is CASSYNGPGYEQYV. The CDR3 bases are TGTGCCAGCAGTTACAACGGACCCGGGTACGAGCAGTACGTC.